This T cell receptor beta chain was recorded in a study of blood T cell repertoires in COVID-19. Across the whole study: Samples came from the United States, Italy and Spain, spanning acute and convalescent COVID-19. Sources were T cells, B-cell-depleted T cells, or PBMCs; the material itself was cDNA or gDNA.

The CDR3 is 16 amino acids. V lost 0 bases and J lost 5, with 15 bases in between. CDR1 is SGHDT, CDR2 YYEEEE, per germline. Authors' analysis steps: The assay estimated nucleated cells by amplifying reference gene primers. Clones were sequenced by immunoSEQ multiplex PCR, and TCRdb holds only the in-frame ones, with some missing. V and J calls and clone size are copied from that table; D and trimming were computed from the DNA. There are about 78,000 clones in the sample; 84% occur only once, and 3.5% lies in the top ten. The chain recombines TRBV5-6 with TRBJ2-4; D perhaps matches TRBD2 (7 bases). This receptor was taken from a man in his fifties or sixties with acute or convalescent COVID-19. Sequencing was carried out using peripheral blood. Here the CDR3 reads CASSLAPGGFQNIQYF. The CDR3 DNA sequence: TGTGCCAGCAGCTTGGCCCCGGGGGGCTTCCAAAACATTCAGTACTTC.